The rows below give T cell receptor beta chains drawn from one sample of a study of identical twins. TCRdb reprocessed the 5' RACE reads with MiXCR, giving one entry per CDR3 protein. Counted here are 550,000 to 800,000 distinct CDR3 sequences, 7.1% occurring once; the ten biggest clones make up 1.5% to 2%. The sample was also reused in another study, on yellow fever vaccine responses in identical twins.

The sample comprised PBMCs. These receptors came from a woman between 18 and 30 years old in good health. The CDR3 runs from the conserved cysteine through the conserved F or W. D genes are given only for firm matches. Clone size is shown for a subset of rows, as once, few, many or a class of expanded clone.

many	TRBJ2-7	.	TRBV29-1	TGCAGCGTTGTCGAAACCTACGAGCAGTACTTC	CSVVETYEQYF
many	TRBJ1-4	TRBD1	TRBV7-9	TGTGCCAGCAGCTCCGAGGGACAGGGGAATGAAAAACTGTTTTTT	CASSSEGQGNEKLFF
.	TRBJ1-1	.	TRBV10-2	TGCGCCAGCAGTGAGACATCTCGGGGCAGGGAAGCTTTCTTT	CASSETSRGREAFF
few	TRBJ1-1	.	TRBV5-1	TGCGCCAGCAGCTCTCGGCGTCAGGAGAACACTGAAGCTTTCTTT	CASSSRRQENTEAFF
.	TRBJ2-1	TRBD1	TRBV2	TGTGCCAGCATCACCACCGGGACAGGGGGCCCGGAGCAGTTCTTC	CASITTGTGGPEQFF
many	TRBJ1-1	.	TRBV2	TGTGCCAGCAATCTGGACAACACTGAAGCTTTCTTT	CASNLDNTEAFF
few	TRBJ2-2	TRBD1	TRBV29-1	TGCAGCGTTGTTGGACAGGGGGTTGGCACCGGGGAGCTGTTTTTT	CSVVGQGVGTGELFF
.	TRBJ2-1	.	TRBV25-1	TGTGCCAGCAGTGCATCGGGTCCGGTATACAATGAGCAGTTCTTC	CASSASGPVYNEQFF
many	TRBJ1-2	.	TRBV28	TGTGCCAGCGGAAACTGGTACCCTAACTATGGCTACACCTTC	CASGNWYPNYGYTF
many	TRBJ2-3	.	TRBV5-1	TGCGCCAGCAGCGGGGGCTCAAGCACAGATACGCAGTATTTT	CASSGGSSTDTQYF
.	TRBJ1-4	.	TRBV27	TGTGCCAGCAGTTCCCGACGAGGGCCGGGTGAAAAACTGTTTTTT	CASSSRRGPGEKLFF
.	TRBJ2-7	TRBD2	TRBV9	TGTGCCAGCAGCGAAGCAGCGGGAGTGAATTACGAGCAGTACTTC	CASSEAAGVNYEQYF
.	TRBJ2-1	.	TRBV10-2	TGCGCCAGCAGTAACCCTCTCGGGCTTGACAATGAGCAGTTCTTC	CASSNPLGLDNEQFF
many	TRBJ2-7	.	TRBV2	TGTGCCAGCAGAATGGACAGCTACGAGCAGTACTTC	CASRMDSYEQYF
.	TRBJ1-4	.	TRBV5-1	TGCGCCAGCAGCCGACCCCAACAGGGAGAAAAACTGTTTTTT	CASSRPQQGEKLFF
.	TRBJ2-1	.	TRBV12-3/TRBV12-4	TGTGCCAGCACCAAGTCTCCGTCCTACAATGAGCAGTTCTTC	CASTKSPSYNEQFF
.	TRBJ2-2	.	TRBV5-5	TGTGCCAGCGGACTGGGGAGTTCCGGGGAGCTGTTTTTT	CASGLGSSGELFF
many	TRBJ2-1	TRBD2	TRBV12-3/TRBV12-4	TGTGCCAGCAGCCGAAACAGCGGGAGTTCATTAAATGAGCAGTTCTTC	CASSRNSGSSLNEQFF
few	TRBJ2-2	.	TRBV15	TGTGCCACCAGCGGAGCCCGAACAAATTTCGGGGAGCTGTTTTTT	CATSGARTNFGELFF
few	TRBJ2-1	TRBD2	TRBV29-1	TGCAGCGTTAGGAGCGGGAGGGCCAATTATGAGCAGTTCTTC	CSVRSGRANYEQFF
many	TRBJ2-3	.	TRBV9	TGTGCCAGCAGCGTAGCTTCAGGAGGCACAGATACGCAGTATTTT	CASSVASGGTDTQYF
.	TRBJ1-3	.	TRBV5-1	TGCGCCAGCAGCTTGGTAGGAGGGACGACCTCTGGAAACACCATATATTTT	CASSLVGGTTSGNTIYF
.	TRBJ2-1	TRBD2	TRBV7-9	TGTGCCAGCAGCGGACTAGTTACCTACAATGAGCAGTTCTTC	CASSGLVTYNEQFF
many	TRBJ2-1	TRBD2	TRBV20-1	TGCAGTGCCATCTCCGGCGGGGAGGGGAACTCCTACAATGAGCAGTTCTTC	CSAISGGEGNSYNEQFF
many	TRBJ2-5	TRBD2	TRBV2	TGTGCCAGCAGGCCACCAAGCGGGAGGAAGGAGACCCAGTACTTC	CASRPPSGRKETQYF